This is a list of T cell receptor beta chains from one sample in a study of shared clonotypes between healthy human individuals. Generated by immunoSEQ multiplex PCR, the TCRdb table keeps only in-frame clones and is missing some. Of about 480,000 clones in the sample, 79% are singletons; the top ten hold under 15%. Sequencing was done on a sample of PBMCs. The receptors come from a woman between 40 and 50 years old in good health. Some clones in this sample may be carry-over from other donors' samples. Both conserved end residues are part of each CDR3. D genes are given only for firm matches. The size of a clone is reported for some rows only, either as once, few or many, or as a class for expanded clones.

TRBD2	TRBV14	TRBJ2-6	NA	TGTGCCAGCAGCCCTGGACTAGCGGGAGGGTCCCCTGGGGCCAACGTCCTGACTTTC	CASSPGLAGGSPGANVLTF
NA	TRBV27	TRBJ2-2	NA	TGTGCCAGCAGCCCCCGGGACGGCACCACCGGGGAGCTGTTTTTT	CASSPRDGTTGELFF
NA	TRBV10-3	TRBJ1-1	NA	TGTGCCATCAGTGAATCACTGGGTTATCCTCGGGCTTTCTTT	CAISESLGYPRAFF
TRBD1	TRBV13	TRBJ2-7	NA	TGTGCCAGCAGCGAGGGACAGGGGGCGGGCGAGCAGTACTTC	CASSEGQGAGEQYF
NA	TRBV6-5	TRBJ1-2	once	TGTGCCAGCAGCCAAACCGCCCAGGGGAATTATGGCTACACCTTC	CASSQTAQGNYGYTF
NA	TRBV5-1	TRBJ1-1	NA	TGCGCCAGCAGCTTGGAGGGGTCCCGGGCGACTGAAGCTTTCTTT	CASSLEGSRATEAFF
NA	TRBV4-2	TRBJ1-2	NA	TGTGCCACCCGACAGGAACTCGCTAACTATGGCTACACCTTC	CATRQELANYGYTF
NA	TRBV15	TRBJ2-2	NA	TGTGCCACCAGCAGAGATCGTTATCCCGGGGAGCTGTTTTTT	CATSRDRYPGELFF
TRBD2	TRBV27	TRBJ2-1	NA	TGTGCCAGCAGTTCCCTTTTAGCGGGAGCCTACAATGAGCAGTTCTTC	CASSSLLAGAYNEQFF
NA	TRBV30	TRBJ2-5	few	TGTGCCTGGAGTGTACCAAGGTTAGGGCCAGGGACCCAGTACTTC	CAWSVPRLGPGTQYF
NA	TRBV12-5	TRBJ2-7	few	TGTGCTAGTGGTTTGGGGGACGGGATGGGCTACGAGCAGTACTTC	CASGLGDGMGYEQYF
TRBD1	TRBV19	TRBJ1-4	NA	TGTGCCAGTAGTATGAGACAGGGAGGTGAAAAACTGTTTTTT	CASSMRQGGEKLFF
TRBD1	TRBV19	TRBJ1-1	few	TGTGCCAGTAATGAGGACAGGGAGACTGAAGCTTTCTTT	CASNEDRETEAFF
TRBD2	TRBV28	TRBJ2-1	NA	TGTGCCAGCAGTTCGTGGACTAGCGGGGTCTACAATGAGCAGTTCTTC	CASSSWTSGVYNEQFF
NA	TRBV5-4	TRBJ1-2	NA	TGTGCCAGCAGCTTGGCCAGGGGAGGCTATGGCTACACCTTC	CASSLARGGYGYTF
NA	TRBV29-1	TRBJ1-1	few	TGCAGCGGTGGGAGGGGAAGTGGTACTGAAGCTTTCTTT	CSGGRGSGTEAFF
NA	TRBV7-3	TRBJ1-1	NA	TGTGCCAGCAGCTTAAATGGGGGATTGAACACTGAAGCTTTCTTT	CASSLNGGLNTEAFF
TRBD1	TRBV6-1	TRBJ2-1	NA	TGTGCCAGCAGTGAACCCGGGACAGGGTTGGTCAATGAGCAGTTCTTC	CASSEPGTGLVNEQFF
TRBD1	TRBV5-1	TRBJ1-1	once	TGCGCCAGTAAACCTCCGGGACAGGGAAACACTGAAGCTTTCTTT	CASKPPGQGNTEAFF
TRBD1	TRBV6-5	TRBJ1-5	NA	TGTGCCAGCAGCCGGACAGGGTTGCGGCCCCAGCATTTT	CASSRTGLRPQHF
NA	TRBV28	TRBJ2-7	once	TGTGCCAGCAGTCTTCCTCAAACTTACGAGCAGTACTTC	CASSLPQTYEQYF
TRBD2	TRBV7-8	TRBJ2-1	NA	TGTGCCAGCAGCTTAAAGGCCAGCCCGGGACTAGACTACAATGAGCAGTTCTTC	CASSLKASPGLDYNEQFF
TRBD2	TRBV10-1	TRBJ2-1	many	TGCGCCAGCAGTGAGGAGGGTTCTAGCGGGAGGAATGAGCAGTTCTTC	CASSEEGSSGRNEQFF
NA	TRBV27	TRBJ1-3	NA	TGTGCCAGCAGTTTATCAGTTGGAAACACCATATATTTT	CASSLSVGNTIYF
NA	TRBV6-6	TRBJ2-3	NA	TGTGCCAGCAGTACCACAACAGATACGCAGTATTTT	CASSTTTDTQYF
NA	TRBV28	TRBJ1-4	NA	TGTGCCAGCAGTTGGAGCTCGGAGGGACTGTTTTTT	CASSWSSEGLFF
NA	TRBV19	TRBJ2-1	NA	TGTGCCAGTAGTATCCTCCACCGGGATGAGCAGTTCTTC	CASSILHRDEQFF
NA	TRBV18	TRBJ2-7	NA	TGTGCCAGCTCACCACGTGGGGAGGCCTACGAGCAGTACTTC	CASSPRGEAYEQYF
TRBD1	TRBV19	TRBJ1-1	few	TGTGCCAGTAGTATCAGGGGGCAGGGTACTGAAGCTTTCTTT	CASSIRGQGTEAFF
NA	TRBV4-1	TRBJ2-2	NA	TGCGCCAGCAGCCAAGCCGTCCCGGCCGGGGAGCTGTTTTTT	CASSQAVPAGELFF
NA	TRBV7-8	TRBJ2-2	NA	TGTGCCAGCAGCCGTCACCGGGACTTGAACACCGGGGAGCTGTTTTTT	CASSRHRDLNTGELFF
NA	TRBV6-5	TRBJ1-3	NA	TGTGCCAGCAGTTACGGCAGGACCAGAGGAAACACCATATATTTT	CASSYGRTRGNTIYF
NA	TRBV5-1	TRBJ2-5	NA	TGCGCCAGCAGCTTGGCCGGGAACCAAGAGACCCAGTACTTC	CASSLAGNQETQYF
TRBD2	TRBV5-6	TRBJ2-4	many	TGTGCCAGCAGCCCAAGCGGGAGGGCGACCAAAAACATTCAGTACTTC	CASSPSGRATKNIQYF
TRBD2	TRBV25-1	TRBJ2-5	NA	TGTGCCAGCAGTGAAGGTCGCCTAGCGGGCACAGAGACCCAGTACTTC	CASSEGRLAGTETQYF
TRBD1	TRBV10-2	TRBJ2-2	NA	TGCGCCAGCAGAGGGACAGCCAACGTAGACGGGGAGCTGTTTTTT	CASRGTANVDGELFF
NA	TRBV19	TRBJ1-4	few	TGTGCCAGTAGTCCTAGACAGTCTTCAAATGAAAAACTGTTTTTT	CASSPRQSSNEKLFF
NA	TRBV14	TRBJ1-1	NA	TGTGCCAGCAGCCAAGGGTCCCCGAGGGACACTGAAGCTTTCTTT	CASSQGSPRDTEAFF